Given below is one T cell receptor (beta chain) in context. This CDR3 spans 14 amino acids. The J segment lost 6 bases and the V segment lost 9 bases, leaving 10 bases of the junction unmatched. Germline loops: CDR1 SGHVS, CDR2 FQNEAQ. Data came from immunoSEQ multiplex PCR; TCRdb stores just in-frame clones and leaves some out. Here the sample spans about 54,000 clones, roughly 90% being singletons. This record comes from a study of T cell responses to AZD1222 COVID-19 vaccine. This sequence was found in an adult in good health. The chain links TRBV7-8 to TRBJ2-1; 8 bases map to TRBD2. Sequenced material: peripheral blood, taken on day 0 of AZD1222 vaccination. In DNA, the CDR3 is TGTGCCAGTAACGAGCGGGAGCGAATCAATGAGCAGTTCTTC. Translation gives CASNERERINEQFF.